This T cell receptor beta chain was recovered during a study of T-cell memory formation after mild COVID-19. Study as a whole: TCR clusters were mostly confined to one donor each.

This clonotype came up once. Its antigen is still unknown. One entry per CDR3 protein, called by TCRdb with MiXCR from the 5' RACE reads. The data hold around 310,000 distinct CDR3 sequences, with under 25% observed a single time. The germline CDR1 and CDR2 sequences are MGHRA and YSYEKL. The CDR3 is 13 residues long. The V gene lost 1 base and the J gene lost 8 bases, with 11 bases spanning the gap. Study-wide findings and caveats: Clones from the second wave (peaking day 37) had unconfirmed SARS-CoV-2 specificity.

The gene calls are TRBV4-1 and TRBJ1-2, with D tentatively TRBD1 (5 bases). This clonotype originated in a man between 18 and 29 years old who had mild COVID-19 (a few samples of this study predate the infection). Cell type and time point are not known. The sequenced sample consisted of PBMCs or a T cell subset sorted from them (not recorded which). CDR3 DNA sequence: TGCGCCAGCAGCCAAGCGGGGGAAGTGGGCTACACCTTC. This translates into CASSQAGEVGYTF.